This TCR beta chain was sequenced during a study of siplizumab effects on memory and regulatory T cells. Study results and limitations: Naive T cells, seemingly more diverse than memory cells, seemed major alloresponse contributors.

The assay looked at 95,000 to 100,000 TCR templates in each sample. The data were produced by immunoSEQ multiplex PCR, yet TCRdb's version contains in-frame clones alone and is incomplete. In the table there are about 91,000 clones, over 95% of which are singletons. J gave up 6 bases and V 5 bases, and 4 bases lay outside the gene matches. The CDR3 runs to 13 residues. Germline V CDR1 and CDR2: SGHTA, FQGNSA. Details on this clone: No antigen is known for it.

The specimen sequenced was naive CD4+ T cells sorted from blood. V and J are TRBV7-2 and TRBJ2-5, with TRBD1 matching 9 bases. The TCR sequence derives from a human donor in good health. The CDR3 here is CASSRGQGQTQYF. For the CDR3, the DNA is TGTGCCAGCAGCCGAGGACAGGGGCAGACCCAGTACTTC.